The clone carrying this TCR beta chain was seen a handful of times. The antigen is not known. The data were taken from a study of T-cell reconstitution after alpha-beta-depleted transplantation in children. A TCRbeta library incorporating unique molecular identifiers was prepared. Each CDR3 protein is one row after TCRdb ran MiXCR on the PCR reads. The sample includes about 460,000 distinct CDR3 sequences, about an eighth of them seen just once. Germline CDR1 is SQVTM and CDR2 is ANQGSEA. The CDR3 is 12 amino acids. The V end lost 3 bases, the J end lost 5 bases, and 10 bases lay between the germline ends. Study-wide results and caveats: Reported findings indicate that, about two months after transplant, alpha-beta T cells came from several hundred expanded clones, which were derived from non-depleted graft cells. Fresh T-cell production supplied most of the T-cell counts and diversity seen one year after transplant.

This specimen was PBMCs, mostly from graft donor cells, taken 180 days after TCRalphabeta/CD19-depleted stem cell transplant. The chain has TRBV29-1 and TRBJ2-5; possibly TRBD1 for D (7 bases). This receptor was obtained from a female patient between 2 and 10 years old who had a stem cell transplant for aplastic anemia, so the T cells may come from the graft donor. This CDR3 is CSVEEGAETQYF. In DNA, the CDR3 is TGCAGCGTTGAGGAGGGGGCCGAGACCCAGTACTTC.